The source of this T cell receptor (beta chain) is a study of graft-versus-host responses after intestinal transplantation. Whole-study findings and limits: Association was observed between peak circulating GvH clone levels and early post-transplant HvG declines.

Profiled with immunoSEQ multiplex PCR; TCRdb holds only in-frame clones, not every one. This table has approximately 75,000 clones, around 95% appearing once. The CDR3 is 12 residues long. The trim removed 5 bases at V and 5 bases at J, leaving 0 bases unmatched. From germline, CDR1 is MNHNY and CDR2 SVGAGI (reference sequence). As concerns this clone: No antigen is known for it.

J is TRBJ2-1 and V is TRBV6-6, with 7 bases identical to TRBD2. The receptor was isolated from a human donor who received an intestinal transplant. Material: unstimulated CD8+ T cells sorted from spleen or lymph node cells, obtained before intestinal transplant. As DNA, the CDR3 is TGTGCCAGCAGTGGGGGGGACAATGAGCAGTTCTTC. It codes for CASSGGDNEQFF.